The 21 T cell receptor beta chains presented below share a single source sample, sequenced in a study of T cell clonotyping in hematopoietic cell transplantation. Measured with immunoSEQ multiplex PCR; TCRdb has only the in-frame clones, and not every one. In the table there are some 19,000 clones, 70% to 85% of which are singletons. Time point in this sample: recipient sample about 28 days before transplant, after cytoreduction. Sequenced here: peripheral blood mononuclear cells, sampled before stem cell transplant. The receptors here all came from a man in his 60s with acute myeloid leukemia. Some clones in this sample may be carry-over from other donors' samples.

The chain couples TRBV6-6 to TRBJ2-5; tentative D call: TRBD2 (6 bases). Germline V gene sequence: CDR1 MNHNY, CDR2 SVGAGI (reference sequence). CDR3 length equals 15 residues. Trimming pared 6 bases from V and 0 bases from J, leaving 14 bases between. CDR3 in DNA: TGTGCCAGCAGCCTAGAACAGCGGGACCAAGAGACCCAGTACTTC. Its protein product is CASSLEQRDQETQYF.

This chain links TRBV7-7 with TRBJ2-7, with D possibly matching TRBD2 (6 bases). The CDR3 is 13 amino acids. Germline V gene data show CDR1 as SSHAT and CDR2 as FNYEAQ (reference sequence). Trimming pared 1 base from V and 9 bases from J, leaving 13 bases between. CDR3 nucleotide sequence: TGTGCCAGCAGCTTAGAGGAGGGTGCAGGGCAGTACTTC. Protein: CASSLEEGAGQYF.

The chain recombines TRBV7-9 with TRBJ2-4, with 10 bases matching TRBD1. Germline-derived CDR1 and CDR2 are SEHNR and FQNEAQ (reference sequence). J lost 0 bases, V lost 2 bases, and 10 bases had no gene match. The CDR3 has 19 amino acids. The DNA of the CDR3 is TGTGCCAGCAGCTTATTCCGGGACAGGGGATTCGTAGCCAAAAACATTCAGTACTTC. This translates into CASSLFRDRGFVAKNIQYF. Full variable domain (missing parts from reference TRBV7-9 and TRBJ2-4): DTGVSQNPRHKITKRGQNVTFRCDPISEHNRLYWYRQTLGQGPEFLTYFQNEAQLEKSRLLSDRFSAERPKGSFSTLEIQRTEQGDSAMYLCASSLFRDRGFVAKNIQYFGAGTRLSVL.

This clone was found a few times. The chain uses TRBV7-2 and TRBJ1-1; possible D gene TRBD1, 6 bases. CDR3 size: 14 residues. V was trimmed by 6 bases and J by 6 bases, leaving 17 bases between them. CDR1 and CDR2 from the germline V gene are SGHTA and FQGNSA. CDR3 in amino acids: CASSYLTGSSEAFF. The CDR3, as DNA: TGTGCCAGCAGTTACCTCACAGGGAGTTCTGAAGCTTTCTTT.

This chain joins TRBV11-1 and TRBJ2-4; 10 nucleotides line up with TRBD1. The CDR3 is made up of 14 amino acids. CDR1 is SGHAT, CDR2 FQDESV, per germline (reference sequence). After removal of 5 bases from V and 5 bases from J, the junction contained 3 bases not matched to a gene. The CDR3 loop reads CASSPDRGQNIQYF. The CDR3 nucleotides are TGTGCCAGCAGCCCCGACAGGGGGCAAAACATTCAGTACTTC.

This clone showed up just once. This CDR3 is CASSLGESNQPQHF. Written as DNA, the CDR3 is TGTGCCAGCAGTTTAGGAGAGAGCAATCAGCCCCAGCATTTT. This chain links TRBV28 with TRBJ1-5; D gene unclear. Per the germline V gene, CDR1 is MDHEN and CDR2 is SYDVKM. This CDR3 region has 14 residues. V lost 2 bases and J 1 base, leaving 6 bases between the germline ends.

With regard to this clone: A junction end diverges from the germline sequence, so it may reflect a read error. V and J are TRBV5-1 and TRBJ1-1; the D gene is possibly TRBD1 (6 bases). Germline loops: CDR1 SGHRS, CDR2 YFSETQ. The CDR3 runs 16 residues. CDR3 protein: CASSLVAGAKYTGAFF. The DNA of the CDR3 is TGCGCCAGCAGCTTGGTTGCGGGGGCTAAGTACACTGGAGCTTTCTTT.

This clone was found a few times. The gene calls are TRBV30 and TRBJ1-2; 9 positions match TRBD1. With 7 bases clipped from V and 4 bases from J, the junction kept 4 bases outside the gene matches. From germline, CDR1 is GTSNPN and CDR2 SVGIG (reference sequence). The CDR3 length is 12 residues. The CDR3 DNA follows: TGTGCCTCCCGGGACAGGGCCTATGGCTACACCTTC. This encodes CASRDRAYGYTF.

V usage is TRBV4-2 and J usage is TRBJ1-4; a possible D gene is TRBD1 (5 bases). Germline-derived CDR1 and CDR2 are LGHNA and YNFKEQ. Between the trimmed V and J ends, which lost 4 bases and 0 bases, there was a span of 12 bases. This CDR3 comprises 16 residues. The CDR3 DNA reads TGTGCCAGCAGCCCAGGGTTTCAGGCAACTAATGAAAAACTGTTTTTT. As protein: CASSPGFQATNEKLFF.

The J gene is TRBJ1-5, the V gene TRBV5-1; 8 positions match TRBD1. CDR1 SGHRS and CDR2 YFSETQ come from the germline V gene. With 4 bases clipped from V and 5 bases from J, the junction kept 5 bases outside the gene matches. This CDR3 contains 14 residues. The CDR3 nucleotides read TGCGCCAGCAGCGTACAGGGGGGAGATCAGCCCCAGCATTTT. This translates into CASSVQGGDQPQHF.

This clone was detected only once. The chain recombines TRBV2 with TRBJ2-1, with D possibly TRBD2 on 6 matching bases. Trimming stripped 8 bases from V and 5 bases from J, with 13 bases between. The germline CDR1 and CDR2 sequences are SNHLY and FYNNEI. This CDR3 region has 13 residues. The CDR3 DNA reads TGTGCCAGCCTCGGGCGGGGCCACAATGAGCAGTTCTTC. Encoded protein: CASLGRGHNEQFF.

The sample holds a few counts of this clone. V gene TRBV2 combines with J gene TRBJ2-7; the D is unclear. CDR1 and CDR2 from the germline V gene are SNHLY and FYNNEI. V dropped 9 bases and J dropped 3 bases, with 15 bases sitting between them. The CDR3 covers 13 residues. CDR3 nucleotides: TGTGCCAGGAAAGGCGGAGAGAACTACGAGCAGTACTTC. It yields the protein CARKGGENYEQYF.

This chain uses TRBV30 with TRBJ1-6, with 8 bases matching TRBD1. J was trimmed by 6 bases and V by 1 base; bases with no gene match: 5. CDR1 GTSNPN and CDR2 SVGIG come from the germline V gene (reference sequence). The CDR3 has 15 amino acids. CDR3 coding DNA: TGTGCCTGGAGTGAATCGGACAGGGCTAATTCACCCCTCCACTTT. As protein: CAWSESDRANSPLHF.

The gene calls are TRBV5-1 and TRBJ1-1; TRBD1 might be the D (5 bases). Germline V gene data show CDR1 as SGHRS and CDR2 as YFSETQ. V was pared by 1 base and J by 1 base, with 8 bases between. This CDR3 has 14 residues. The CDR3 DNA reads as TGCGCCAGCAGCTTGTACGACAGGAACACTGAAGCTTTCTTT. Translation gives CASSLYDRNTEAFF.

The V call is TRBV23-1, the J call TRBJ1-5; D is undetermined. TRBV23-1 is assigned to the ORF class and has an uncertain function. This CDR3 spans 13 amino acids. V was pared by 7 bases and J by 5 bases, with 12 bases between. The CDR3 bases are TGCGCCAGCATCGGACGCTCGCATCAGCCCCAGCATTTT. This gives the protein CASIGRSHQPQHF.

This clone was observed once. This chain connects TRBV5-6 to TRBJ1-2; 8 nucleotides match TRBD1. The germline V gene has CDR1 SGHDT and CDR2 YYEEEE. This CDR3 is 12 amino acids long. J lost 8 bases, V lost 1 base, and 1 base had no gene match. CDR3 amino acids: CASSLTGGGYTF. The CDR3, as DNA: TGTGCCAGCAGCTTGACAGGGGGGGGCTACACCTTC.

This chain links TRBV6-6 with TRBJ2-7, with D possibly being TRBD2 (5 bases). Germline V CDR1 and CDR2: MNHNY, SVGAGI (reference sequence). CDR3 length: 15 residues. The V end was cut by 5 bases, the J end by 4 bases, with 18 bases between. The CDR3 nucleotides read TGTGCCAGCAGTGTCCGAGGGCTTACTAGATACGAGCAGTACTTC. Translated: CASSVRGLTRYEQYF.

This clone came up once. This chain uses TRBV5-4 with TRBJ2-7; D is possibly TRBD1 (6 bases). CDR1 and CDR2 (germline): SGHNT, YYREEE (reference sequence). The ends were cut back, 4 bases at V and 2 bases at J, with 13 bases in the middle. This CDR3 contains 14 residues. The CDR3 protein is CASSHMDRPYEQYF. In nucleotides, the CDR3 is TGTGCCAGCAGCCATATGGACAGACCCTACGAGCAGTACTTC.

DNA of the CDR3: TGTGCCAGCAGCGTAGGGGACATATACCTCTACGAGCAGTACTTC. This sequence encodes CASSVGDIYLYEQYF. This chain connects TRBV9 to TRBJ2-7; TRBD1 is a possible D gene (6 bases). The CDR3 runs 15 residues. Trimming shortened V by 0 bases and J by 3 bases, and 13 bases separated the two germline ends. Per germline, CDR1 SGDLS and CDR2 YYNGEE.

This chain links TRBV4-3 with TRBJ2-7, with 9 positions matching TRBD2. V was clipped by 4 bases and J by 0 bases; unmatched bases: 4. This CDR3 spans 15 amino acids. Germline V lookup: CDR1 LGHNA, CDR2 YSLEER. CDR3 sequence reads: CASSRRLAASYEQYF. Here the CDR3 DNA reads TGCGCCAGCAGCCGCAGACTAGCGGCCTCCTACGAGCAGTACTTC.

The chain joins TRBV9 to TRBJ2-2; 7 bases agree with TRBD1. The CDR3 covers 15 residues. V lost 0 bases to trimming and J lost 2 bases; unmatched junction nucleotides: 1. Germline CDR1 SGDLS, CDR2 YYNGEE. CDR3 DNA: TGTGCCAGCAGCGTAGGACAGGGAAACACCGGGGAGCTGTTTTTT. This encodes CASSVGQGNTGELFF.